The 13 T cell receptor beta chains reported below all come from one sample, sequenced in a study of T cell repertoires in cytomegalovirus infection. From the reads, TCRdb called clonotypes with MiXCR, one entry per CDR3 protein. The sample has around 540,000 distinct CDR3 sequences; roughly a third are singletons. The antigens of these receptors remain unknown. The starting material was cultured PBMCs, obtained from culture after CMV antigen stimulation. The receptor set was obtained from a human donor in good health (CMV status not recorded). Some clones in this sample may be carry-over from other donors' samples.

The gene calls are TRBV24-1 and TRBJ2-3, with 10 bases matching TRBD2. V lost 7 bases to trimming and J lost 1 base; unmatched junction nucleotides: 7. Germline V gene sequence: CDR1 KGHDR, CDR2 SFDVKD. The CDR3 is made up of 16 amino acids. CDR3 sequence: CATRGDGTSGTDTQYF. In DNA, the CDR3 is TGTGCCACCAGGGGAGATGGGACTAGCGGCACAGATACGCAGTATTTT.

This chain uses TRBV4-1 with TRBJ2-5; no definite D call. The CDR3 runs to 15 residues. Trimming left V 5 bases short and J 4 bases short, with 17 bases between. Germline assignment: CDR1 MGHRA and CDR2 YSYEKL. DNA for the CDR3: TGCGCCAGCAGCAGGGCCCCCGGGCCTGGAGAGACCCAGTACTTC. Translated: CASSRAPGPGETQYF.

This rearrangement joins TRBV11-2 to TRBJ2-2; D uncertain. The ends were cut back, 0 bases at V and 3 bases at J, with 5 bases in the middle. CDR1 and CDR2 from the germline V gene are SGHAT and FQNNGV. CDR3 length equals 14 residues. The CDR3 spells CASSLDLDTGELFF. The DNA of the CDR3 is TGTGCCAGCAGCTTAGATCTAGACACCGGGGAGCTGTTTTTT.

This clonotype was counted many times. The J gene is TRBJ1-4, the V gene TRBV7-8, with D unresolved. The V end was cut by 7 bases, the J end by 5 bases, with 17 bases between. CDR1 and CDR2 (germline): SGHVS, FQNEAQ. The CDR3 covers 15 residues. CDR3 DNA: TGTGCCAGCACCCCCCAGCCAGGCCTAAATGAAAAACTGTTTTTT. Encoded protein: CASTPQPGLNEKLFF.

This chain joins TRBV28 and TRBJ2-7, with D maybe TRBD1 (5 bases). The length of the CDR3 is 13 residues. Between the trimmed V and J ends, which lost 5 bases and 0 bases, there was a span of 8 bases. Germline CDR1 is MDHEN and CDR2 is SYDVKM. The CDR3 DNA reads TGTGCCAGCAGTACAGGCTTCTCCTACGAGCAGTACTTC. Translating it yields CASSTGFSYEQYF.

This clonotype was counted once. This chain joins TRBV7-6 and TRBJ2-5; a weak D match, TRBD1 (5 bases). The CDR3 runs to 14 residues. V lost 6 bases, J lost 1 base, and 12 bases lay in between. Looked up from germline, CDR1 is SGHVS and CDR2 is FNYEAQ. The CDR3 DNA reads TGTGCCAGCAGTCAGGGTGCGGTCCAAGAGACCCAGTACTTC. The encoded protein is CASSQGAVQETQYF.

The CDR3 DNA reads as TGTGCCAGCTCACCTCCGGGACAGCGAGCAACTAATGAAAAACTGTTTTTT. It yields the protein CASSPPGQRATNEKLFF. V and J are TRBV18 and TRBJ1-4; 7 positions agree with TRBD1. Germline CDR1 KGHSH, CDR2 LQKENI. J was trimmed by 0 bases and V by 3 bases; bases with no gene match: 7. This CDR3 is built from 17 residues.

The chain uses TRBV19 and TRBJ2-4; the D gene is possibly TRBD1 (5 bases). V lost 5 bases and J 1 base, leaving 15 bases between the germline ends. The CDR3 runs to 16 residues. Germline loops: CDR1 LNHDA, CDR2 SQIVND (reference sequence). The CDR3 DNA reads TGTGCCAGTAGTGCGAGATTGGCAGGGGCCAAAAACATTCAGTACTTC. Translation gives CASSARLAGAKNIQYF. Combining the CDR3 with reference TRBV19 and TRBJ2-4 gives the whole variable domain DGGITQSPKYLFRKEGQNVTLSCEQNLNHDAMYWYRQDPGQGLRLIYYSQIVNDFQKGDIAEGYSVSREKKESFPLTVTSAQKNPTAFYLCASSARLAGAKNIQYFGAGTRLSVL.

The genes are TRBV15 and TRBJ1-5; D is ambiguous. V lost 5 bases and J lost 0, with 11 bases in between. Germline V gene sequence: CDR1 LNHNV, CDR2 YYDKDF (reference sequence). The CDR3 sequence is 15 residues long. CDR3 amino acids: CATSPGFRSNQPQHF. The CDR3 DNA follows: TGTGCCACCAGCCCGGGATTTCGTAGCAATCAGCCCCAGCATTTT. Complete variable domain (other parts from reference TRBV15 and TRBJ1-5): DAMVIQNPRYQVTQFGKPVTLSCSQTLNHNVMYWYQQKSSQAPKLLFHYYDKDFNNEADTPDNFQSRRPNTSFCFLDIRSPGLGDTAMYLCATSPGFRSNQPQHFGDGTRLSIL.

The V gene is TRBV7-9, the J gene TRBJ1-3; 7 bases align to TRBD1. The length of the CDR3 is 15 residues. CDR1 is SEHNR, CDR2 FQNEAQ, per germline (reference sequence). The V and J ends lost 4 bases and 3 bases, in that order; junction bases with no gene match: 6. CDR3 in DNA: TGTGCCAGCAGCTCTCCGGACAGGAGTGGAAACACCATATATTTT. It is translated as CASSSPDRSGNTIYF.

The V gene is TRBV4-3, the J gene TRBJ2-5, with 9 positions matching TRBD1. Germline trimming cut 3 bases from V and 3 bases from J; bases unmatched to any gene: 5. There are 15 residues in the CDR3. Germline V gene lookup returns CDR1 LGHNA and CDR2 YSLEER. In nucleotides, the CDR3 is TGCGCCAGCAGCCAGGGACAGGGAGGTGAAGAGACCCAGTACTTC. Residues: CASSQGQGGEETQYF.

There are many counts of this clonotype. The chain carries TRBV25-1 and TRBJ2-3; no clear D. This CDR3 region has 14 residues. Germline V CDR1 and CDR2: MGHDK, SYGVNS. V lost 4 bases, J lost 2 bases, and 10 bases lay in between. The CDR3 loop is CASSARLLTDTQYF. The DNA for the CDR3 is TGTGCCAGCAGTGCGCGACTTCTCACAGATACGCAGTATTTT.

This clonotype showed up just a few times. The chain uses TRBV7-9 and TRBJ1-6; the D is unclear. This CDR3 is built from 14 residues. The V gene lost 5 bases and the J gene lost 7 bases, with 12 bases spanning the gap. The V gene's germline CDR1 is SEHNR and CDR2 FQNEAQ (reference sequence). The DNA for the CDR3 is TGTGCCAGCAGCCCCTACGGGTTAAATTCACCCCTCCACTTT. It codes for CASSPYGLNSPLHF.